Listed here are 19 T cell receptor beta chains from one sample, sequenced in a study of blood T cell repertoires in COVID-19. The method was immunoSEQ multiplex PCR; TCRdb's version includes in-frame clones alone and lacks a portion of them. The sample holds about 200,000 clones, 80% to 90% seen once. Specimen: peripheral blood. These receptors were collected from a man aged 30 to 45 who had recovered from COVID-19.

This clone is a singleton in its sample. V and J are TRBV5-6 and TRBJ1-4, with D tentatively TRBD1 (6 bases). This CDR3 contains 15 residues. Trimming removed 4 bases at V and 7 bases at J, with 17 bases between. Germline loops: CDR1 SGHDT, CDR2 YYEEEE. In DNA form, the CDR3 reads TGTGCCAGCAGCCGTTCAGGGGTTGGAGGTGAAAAACTGTTTTTT. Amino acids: CASSRSGVGGEKLFF.

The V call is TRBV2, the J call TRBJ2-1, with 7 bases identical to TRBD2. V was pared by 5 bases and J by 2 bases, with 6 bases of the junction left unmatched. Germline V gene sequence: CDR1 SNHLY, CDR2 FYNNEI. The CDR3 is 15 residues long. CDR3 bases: TGTGCCAGCAGTCCTTTGGGGGGGACCTACAATGAGCAGTTCTTC. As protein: CASSPLGGTYNEQFF.

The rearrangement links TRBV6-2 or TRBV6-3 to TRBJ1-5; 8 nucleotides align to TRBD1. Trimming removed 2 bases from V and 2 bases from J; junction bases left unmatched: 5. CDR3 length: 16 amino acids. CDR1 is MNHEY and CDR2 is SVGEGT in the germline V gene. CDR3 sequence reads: CASSYDPGGRNQPQHF. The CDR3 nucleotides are TGTGCCAGCAGTTACGACCCAGGGGGCCGCAATCAGCCCCAGCATTTT.

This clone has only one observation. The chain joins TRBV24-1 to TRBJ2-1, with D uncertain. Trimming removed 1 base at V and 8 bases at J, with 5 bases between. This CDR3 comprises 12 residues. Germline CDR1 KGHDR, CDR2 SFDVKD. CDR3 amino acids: CATSDLGDEQFF. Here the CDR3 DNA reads TGTGCCACCAGTGATTTAGGAGATGAGCAGTTCTTC.

For the CDR3, the DNA is TGTGCCAGCAGCTACCGGGACAAAGCTAACTATGGCTACACCTTC. Its protein is CASSYRDKANYGYTF. This chain joins TRBV19 and TRBJ1-2; maybe TRBD1 (6 bases). CDR3 length equals 15 residues. V was trimmed by 9 bases and J by 0 bases, leaving 17 bases between them. The germline V gene encodes CDR1 LNHDA and CDR2 SQIVND (reference sequence).

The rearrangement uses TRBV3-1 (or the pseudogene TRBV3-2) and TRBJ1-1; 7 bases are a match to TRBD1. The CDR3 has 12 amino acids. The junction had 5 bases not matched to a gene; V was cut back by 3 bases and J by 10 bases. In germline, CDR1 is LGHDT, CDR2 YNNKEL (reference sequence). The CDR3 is CASSQNRGAAFF. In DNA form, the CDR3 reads TGTGCCAGCAGCCAGAACAGGGGTGCAGCTTTCTTT.

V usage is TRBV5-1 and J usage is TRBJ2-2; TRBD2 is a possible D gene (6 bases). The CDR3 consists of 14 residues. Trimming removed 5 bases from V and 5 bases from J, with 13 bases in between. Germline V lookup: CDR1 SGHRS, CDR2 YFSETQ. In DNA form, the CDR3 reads TGCGCCAGCAGTGAGACGGCGGGGACCGGGGAGCTGTTTTTT. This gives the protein CASSETAGTGELFF.

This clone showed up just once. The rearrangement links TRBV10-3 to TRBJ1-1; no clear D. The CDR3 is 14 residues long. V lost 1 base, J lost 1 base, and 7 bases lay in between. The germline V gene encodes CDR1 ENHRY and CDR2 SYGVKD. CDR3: CAISELEGNTEAFF. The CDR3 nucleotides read TGTGCCATCAGTGAGTTGGAGGGGAACACTGAAGCTTTCTTT.

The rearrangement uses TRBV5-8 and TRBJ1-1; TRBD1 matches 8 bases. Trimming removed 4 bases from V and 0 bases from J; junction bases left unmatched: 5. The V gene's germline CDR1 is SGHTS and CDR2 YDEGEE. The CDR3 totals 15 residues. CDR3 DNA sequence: TGTGCCAGCAGCAAGGGACAGGTTATGAACACTGAAGCTTTCTTT. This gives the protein CASSKGQVMNTEAFF. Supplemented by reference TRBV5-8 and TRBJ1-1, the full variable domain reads EAGVTQSPTHLIKTRGQQATLRCSPISGHTSVYWYQQALGLGLQFLLWYDEGEERNRGNFPPRFSGRQFPNYSSELNVNALELEDSALYLCASSKGQVMNTEAFFGQGTRLTVV.

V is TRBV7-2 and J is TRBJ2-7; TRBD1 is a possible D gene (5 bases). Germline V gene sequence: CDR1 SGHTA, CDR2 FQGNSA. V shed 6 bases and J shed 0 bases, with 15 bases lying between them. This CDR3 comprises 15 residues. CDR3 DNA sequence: TGTGCCAGCAGTTTTAGGGGCCAGAGCTCCTACGAGCAGTACTTC. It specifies CASSFRGQSSYEQYF.

CDR3 in amino acids: CASSQGNRVGQPQHF. CDR3 bases: TGTGCCAGCAGCCAAGGAAACAGGGTAGGTCAGCCCCAGCATTTT. The chain couples TRBV3-1 (or the pseudogene TRBV3-2) to TRBJ1-5; D might be TRBD1 (6 bases). This CDR3 comprises 15 residues. Germline V gives CDR1 LGHDT, CDR2 YNNKEL (reference sequence). V lost 1 base, J lost 6 bases, and 13 bases lay in between.

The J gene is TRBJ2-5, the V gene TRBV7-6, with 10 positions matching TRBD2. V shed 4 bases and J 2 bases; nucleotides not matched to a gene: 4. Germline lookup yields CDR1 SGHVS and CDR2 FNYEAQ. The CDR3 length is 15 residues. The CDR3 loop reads CASSYGLAVQETQYF. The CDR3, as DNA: TGTGCCAGCAGCTATGGACTAGCGGTTCAAGAGACCCAGTACTTC. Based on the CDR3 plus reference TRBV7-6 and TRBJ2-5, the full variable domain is GAGVSQSPRYKVTKRGQDVALRCDPISGHVSLYWYRQALGQGPEFLTYFNYEAQQDKSGLPNDRFSAERPEGSISTLTIQRTEQRDSAMYRCASSYGLAVQETQYFGPGTRLLVL.

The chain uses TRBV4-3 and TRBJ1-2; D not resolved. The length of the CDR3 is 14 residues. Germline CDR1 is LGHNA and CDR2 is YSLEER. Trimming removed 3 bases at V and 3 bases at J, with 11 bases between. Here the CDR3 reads CASSQHHGDYGYTF. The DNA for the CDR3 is TGCGCCAGCAGCCAGCACCATGGAGACTATGGCTACACCTTC.

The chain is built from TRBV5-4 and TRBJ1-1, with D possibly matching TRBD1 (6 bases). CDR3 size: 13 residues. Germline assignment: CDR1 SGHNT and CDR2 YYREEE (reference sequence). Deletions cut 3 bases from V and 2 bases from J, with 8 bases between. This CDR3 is CASSWGPNTEAFF. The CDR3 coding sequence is TGTGCCAGCAGCTGGGGGCCTAACACTGAAGCTTTCTTT.

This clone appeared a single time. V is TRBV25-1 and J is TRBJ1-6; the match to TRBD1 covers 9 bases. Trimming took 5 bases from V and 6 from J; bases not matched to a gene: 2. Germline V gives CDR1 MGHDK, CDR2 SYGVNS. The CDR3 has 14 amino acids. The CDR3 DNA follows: TGTGCCAGCAGTAAGGACAGGGGTAATTCACCCCTCCACTTT. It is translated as CASSKDRGNSPLHF.

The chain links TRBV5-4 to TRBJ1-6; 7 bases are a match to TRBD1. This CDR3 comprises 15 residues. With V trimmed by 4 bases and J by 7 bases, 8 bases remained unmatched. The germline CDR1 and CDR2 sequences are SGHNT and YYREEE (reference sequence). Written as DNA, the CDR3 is TGTGCCAGCAGCATAAACAGGGGAACCAATTCACCCCTCCACTTT. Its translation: CASSINRGTNSPLHF.

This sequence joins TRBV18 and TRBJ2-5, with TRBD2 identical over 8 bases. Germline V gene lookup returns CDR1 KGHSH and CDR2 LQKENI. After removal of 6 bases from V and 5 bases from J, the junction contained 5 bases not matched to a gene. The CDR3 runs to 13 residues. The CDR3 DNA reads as TGTGCCAGCTCTCCGGGGGGGGCGGAGACCCAGTACTTC. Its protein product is CASSPGGAETQYF.

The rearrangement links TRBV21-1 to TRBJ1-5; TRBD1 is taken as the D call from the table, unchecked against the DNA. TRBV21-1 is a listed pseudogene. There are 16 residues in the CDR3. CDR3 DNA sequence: TGTGCCAGCAGCAAAGCGCTGGGCAGGGGGGATCAGCCCCAGCATTTT. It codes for CASSKALGRGDQPQHF.

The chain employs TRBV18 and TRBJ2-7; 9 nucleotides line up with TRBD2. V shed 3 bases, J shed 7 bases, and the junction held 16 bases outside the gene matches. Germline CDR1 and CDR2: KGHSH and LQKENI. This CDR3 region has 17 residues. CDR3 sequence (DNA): TGTGCCAGCTCACCGAGGATTAGCGGGGGCCCCTTCGGGGAGCAGTACTTC. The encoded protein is CASSPRISGGPFGEQYF.